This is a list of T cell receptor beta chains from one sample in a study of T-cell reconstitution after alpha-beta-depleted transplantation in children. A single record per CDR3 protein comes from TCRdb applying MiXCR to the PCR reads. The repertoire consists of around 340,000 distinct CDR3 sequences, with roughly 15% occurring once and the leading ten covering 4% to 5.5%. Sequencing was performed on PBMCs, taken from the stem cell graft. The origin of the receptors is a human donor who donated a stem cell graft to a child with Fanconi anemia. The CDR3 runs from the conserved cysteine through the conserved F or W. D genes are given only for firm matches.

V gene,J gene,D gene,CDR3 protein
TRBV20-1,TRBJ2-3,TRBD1,CSARGQGLADTQYF
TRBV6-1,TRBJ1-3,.,CASSTTYPYLASGNTIYF
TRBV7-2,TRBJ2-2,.,CASSPILRGSGELFF
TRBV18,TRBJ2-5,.,CASSPDSQRSQYF
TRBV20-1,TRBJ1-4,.,CSASRGASTNEKLFF
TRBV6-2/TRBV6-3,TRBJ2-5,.,CASSYETRRETQYF
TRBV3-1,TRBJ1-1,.,CASSQGGYAFF
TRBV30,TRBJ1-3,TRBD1,CAWSSGQVTGNTIYF
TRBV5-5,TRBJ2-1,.,CASSWTGSDNEQFF
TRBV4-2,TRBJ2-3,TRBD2,CASSQGFRLSGGADTQYF
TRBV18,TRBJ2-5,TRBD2,CASSLQTSLETQYF
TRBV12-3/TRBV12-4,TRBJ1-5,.,CASSFMDQPQHF
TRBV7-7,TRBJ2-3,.,CASSLGSVTDTQYF
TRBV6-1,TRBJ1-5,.,CASNQGVDQPQHF
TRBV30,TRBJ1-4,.,CAWSVQMGEKLFF
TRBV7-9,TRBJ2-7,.,CASSSTYEQYF
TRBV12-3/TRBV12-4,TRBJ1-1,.,CASGRKPNTEAFF
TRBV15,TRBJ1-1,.,CATSRDTTVTEAFF
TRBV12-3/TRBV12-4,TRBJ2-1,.,CASSRNSYNEQFF
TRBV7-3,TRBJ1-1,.,CASSSNMDTEAFF
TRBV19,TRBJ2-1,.,CASSIGPVTEQFF
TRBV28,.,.,CASSWTARQYF
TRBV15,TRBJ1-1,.,CATSKGTANTEAFF
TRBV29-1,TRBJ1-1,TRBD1,CSVSPGTGGNTEAFF